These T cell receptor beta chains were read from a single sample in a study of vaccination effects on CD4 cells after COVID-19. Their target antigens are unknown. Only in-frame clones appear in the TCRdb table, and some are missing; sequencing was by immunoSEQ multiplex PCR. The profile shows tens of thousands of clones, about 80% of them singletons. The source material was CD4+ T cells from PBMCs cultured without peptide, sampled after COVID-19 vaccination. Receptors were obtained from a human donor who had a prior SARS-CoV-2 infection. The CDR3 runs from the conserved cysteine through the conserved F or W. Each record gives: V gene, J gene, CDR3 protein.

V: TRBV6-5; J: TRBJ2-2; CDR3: CARQGINTGELFF
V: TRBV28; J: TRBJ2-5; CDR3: CASSPGGAGQETQYF
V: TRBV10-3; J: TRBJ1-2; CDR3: CAISEAGYGYTF
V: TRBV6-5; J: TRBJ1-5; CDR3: CASSYDPSEQPQHF
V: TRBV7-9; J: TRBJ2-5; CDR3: CASSLRWGGGETQETQYF
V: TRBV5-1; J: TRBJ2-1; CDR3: CASSLVAGETYNEQFF
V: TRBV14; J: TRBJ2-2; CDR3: CASSPFLIVNTGELFF
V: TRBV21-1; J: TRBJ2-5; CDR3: CASTRTVGERGGQETQYF
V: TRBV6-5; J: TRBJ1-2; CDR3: CASSYGHTLGYGYTF
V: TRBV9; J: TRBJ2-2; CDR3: CASSEGRNTGELFF
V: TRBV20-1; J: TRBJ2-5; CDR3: CSARVGGTQYF
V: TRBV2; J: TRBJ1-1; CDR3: CASTQDKNTEAFF
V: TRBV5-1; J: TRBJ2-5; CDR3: CASSLSPSQETQYF
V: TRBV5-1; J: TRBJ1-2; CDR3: CASSLSNPMTRPYGYTF
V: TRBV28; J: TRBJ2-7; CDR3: CASSLGTEVRYF
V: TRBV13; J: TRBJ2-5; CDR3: CASSLRGPGETQYF
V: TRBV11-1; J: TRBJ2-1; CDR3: CASSQALAGFHEQFF
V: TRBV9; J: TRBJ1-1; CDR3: CASGFRQNTEAFF
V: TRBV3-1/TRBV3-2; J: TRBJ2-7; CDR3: CASSLGDRGRVMGSYEQYF
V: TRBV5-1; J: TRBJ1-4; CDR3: CASSLGGGAPLLGREKLFF
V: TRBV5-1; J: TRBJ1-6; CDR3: CASSLMGTGEGSPLHF
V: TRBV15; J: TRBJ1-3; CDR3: CATSRDLGWEASGNTIYF
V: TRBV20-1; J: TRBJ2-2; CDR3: CSASKNTGELFF
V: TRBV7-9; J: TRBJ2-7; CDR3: CASSPTGGSYEQYF
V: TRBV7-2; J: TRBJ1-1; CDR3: CASSLGGEYTEAFF
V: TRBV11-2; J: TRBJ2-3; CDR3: CASSLGAPDTQYF
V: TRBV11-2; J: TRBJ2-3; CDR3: CASSYLAAHPVPDTQYF
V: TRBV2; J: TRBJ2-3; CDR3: CASSLGVAAGAVRDTQYF
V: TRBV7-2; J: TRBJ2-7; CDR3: CASRRTSGNYEQYF
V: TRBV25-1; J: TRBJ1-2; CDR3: CASSEGLGTGGSWTF
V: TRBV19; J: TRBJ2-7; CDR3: CASTIGGVSYEQYF
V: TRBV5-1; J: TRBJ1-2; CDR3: CASRQDRGTHGYTF
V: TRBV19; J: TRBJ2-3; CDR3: CASMRWGLADTQYF
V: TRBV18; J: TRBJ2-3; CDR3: CASSPAITDTQYF
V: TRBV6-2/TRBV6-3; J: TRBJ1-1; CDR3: CASSYRAMNTEAFF
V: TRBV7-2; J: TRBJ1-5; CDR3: CASSLVPPDRSNQPQHF
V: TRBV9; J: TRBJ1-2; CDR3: CASSLTGGNYGYTF
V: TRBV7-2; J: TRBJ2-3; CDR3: CASSLAGSAYTQYF
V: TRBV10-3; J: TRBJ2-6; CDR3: CAVPGPPSSGANVLTF
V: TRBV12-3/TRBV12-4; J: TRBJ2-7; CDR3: CASSFYKAYEQYF
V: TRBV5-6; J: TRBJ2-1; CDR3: CASSFGTANEQFF
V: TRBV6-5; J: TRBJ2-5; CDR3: CASSYSTGGGETQYF
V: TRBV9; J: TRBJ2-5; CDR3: CASSVDWGGGETQYF
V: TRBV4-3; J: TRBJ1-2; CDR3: CASSQESGVAYGYTF